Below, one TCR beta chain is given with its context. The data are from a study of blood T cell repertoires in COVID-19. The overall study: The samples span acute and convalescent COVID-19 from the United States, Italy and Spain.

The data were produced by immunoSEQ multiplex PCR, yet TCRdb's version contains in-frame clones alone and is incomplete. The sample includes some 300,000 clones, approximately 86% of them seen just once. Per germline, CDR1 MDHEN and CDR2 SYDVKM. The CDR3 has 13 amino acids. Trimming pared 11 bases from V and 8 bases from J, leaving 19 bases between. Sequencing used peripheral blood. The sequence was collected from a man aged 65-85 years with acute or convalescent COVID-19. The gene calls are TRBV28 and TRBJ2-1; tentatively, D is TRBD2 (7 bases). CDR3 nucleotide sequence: TGTGCCCCTGGGGGGGCCGGTAATGATGAGCAGTTCTTC. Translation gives CAPGGAGNDEQFF.